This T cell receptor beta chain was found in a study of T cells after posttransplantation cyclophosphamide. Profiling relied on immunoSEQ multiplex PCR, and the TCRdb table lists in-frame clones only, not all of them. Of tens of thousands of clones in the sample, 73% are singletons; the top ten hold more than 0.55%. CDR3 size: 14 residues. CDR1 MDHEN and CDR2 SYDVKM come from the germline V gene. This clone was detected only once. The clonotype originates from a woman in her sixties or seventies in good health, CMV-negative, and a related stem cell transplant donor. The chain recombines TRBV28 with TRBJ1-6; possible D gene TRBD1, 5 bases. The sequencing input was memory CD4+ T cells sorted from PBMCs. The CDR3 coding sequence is TGTGCAACCTCCGCAGGCCAGGGTAATTCACCCCTCCACTTT. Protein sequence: CATSAGQGNSPLHF.